The rows below give T cell receptor beta chains drawn from one sample of a study of long-term antiretroviral therapy in people with HIV. Generated by immunoSEQ multiplex PCR, the TCRdb table keeps only in-frame clones and is missing some. Here the sample spans approximately 2,000 clones, just over 85% being singletons. The material was unsorted PBMCs, obtained 0.7 years after starting antiretroviral therapy. These receptors came from a woman aged 45-65 years with HIV. CDR3s include the opening cysteine and the closing phenylalanine or tryptophan. D genes are given only for firm matches. Some rows mark clone size as missing; the rest say once, few, many or name a class of expanded clone.

>NA|TRBJ1-1|TRBV6-1|TRBD1
TGTGCCAGCAGTGGTCTACAGGGGGCGAGTGAAGCTTTCTTT
CASSGLQGASEAFF
>NA|TRBJ2-3|TRBV6-6|TRBD2
TGTGCCAGCAGCCGGACTAGCGGGGGGGTGCCAGATACGCAGTATTTT
CASSRTSGGVPDTQYF
>NA|TRBJ2-1|TRBV19|TRBD2
TGTGCCAGTAGTGCTAGCGGGGTGGGCTACAATGAGCAGTTCTTC
CASSASGVGYNEQFF
>NA|TRBJ1-2|TRBV19|TRBD1
TGTGCCAGTAGTCTCGGGACAGCTCATAAGAGCTACACCTTC
CASSLGTAHKSYTF
>NA|TRBJ1-1|TRBV29-1|NA
TGCAGCGTTGCCCCAACAGACGTAAGGGGGGCTTTCTTT
CSVAPTDVRGAFF
>once|TRBJ1-1|TRBV5-8|TRBD1
TGTGCCAGCAGCTTGGCAGGGGGCTTTAGGTCCGAAGCTTTCTTT
CASSLAGGFRSEAFF
>NA|TRBJ1-5|TRBV4-3|NA
TGCGCCAGCAGCCAGGGACGGGACAATCAGCCCCAGCATTTT
CASSQGRDNQPQHF
>NA|TRBJ2-7|TRBV7-8|TRBD2
TGTGCCAGCAGCTTAGTCACTAGCGGAACCTACGAGCAGTACTTC
CASSLVTSGTYEQYF
>NA|TRBJ2-3|TRBV7-9|NA
TGTGCCAGCAGCTCCATGGCCAGTATTAGCACAGATACGCAGTATTTT
CASSSMASISTDTQYF
>NA|TRBJ1-4|TRBV7-2|NA
TGTGCCAGCAGCTTAATCGGATGGGGTAATGAAAAACTGTTTTTT
CASSLIGWGNEKLFF
>once|TRBJ2-7|TRBV7-2|TRBD1
TGTGCCAGCAGCTTAGTACAGGGGAAAAGCTACGAGCAGTACTTC
CASSLVQGKSYEQYF
>NA|TRBJ2-7|TRBV6-6|NA
TGTGCCAGCAGTTACTCGAGGGTAGCGAGCTACGAGCAGTACTTC
CASSYSRVASYEQYF
>NA|TRBJ2-5|TRBV7-3|TRBD2
TGTGCCAGCAGCTTAGGAGCGGGGGGCCAAGAGACCCAGTACTTC
CASSLGAGGQETQYF
>few|TRBJ1-6|TRBV6-4|NA
TGTGCCAGCAGTGAAAGCGAACGCGGGGCCCTCCACTTT
CASSESERGALHF
>NA|TRBJ2-5|TRBV5-5|NA
TGTGCCAGCACCCCATCACAGGCTCAAGAGACCCAGTACTTC
CASTPSQAQETQYF
>NA|TRBJ1-2|TRBV5-4|TRBD1
TGTGCCAGCAGCCGGAAGGGACAGGGAGTAGGAGGCTACACCTTC
CASSRKGQGVGGYTF
>NA|TRBJ2-7|TRBV7-2|NA
TGTGCCAGCACCCTGTTTAGTGGGGGAGATTACGAGCAGTACTTC
CASTLFSGGDYEQYF
>NA|TRBJ1-1|TRBV10-3|NA
TGTGCCATCAGTGTGGGCAGCAGGAACACTGAAGCTTTCTTT
CAISVGSRNTEAFF
>NA|TRBJ1-2|TRBV27|TRBD1
TGTGCCAGCACCCCTGGACAGGGTAACTATGGCTACACCTTC
CASTPGQGNYGYTF
>NA|TRBJ2-5|TRBV21-1|NA
TGTGCCAGCATCTTCAGGGGGCCGAAGGATGAGACCCAGTACTTC
CASIFRGPKDETQYF
>NA|TRBJ2-1|TRBV9|NA
TGTGCCAGCAGGGGCACTAGCTCGGGAGAGCAGTTCTTC
CASRGTSSGEQFF
>NA|TRBJ2-7|TRBV30|TRBD1
TGTGCCTGGAACACAGGGGACTACGAGCAGTACTTC
CAWNTGDYEQYF